The next 7 T cell receptor beta chains were all read from a single sample in a study of blood T cell repertoires in COVID-19. Only in-frame clones appear in the TCRdb table, and some are missing; sequencing was by immunoSEQ multiplex PCR. The table includes about 210,000 clones, less than 85% detected once. Sequenced material: peripheral blood. These receptors originate from a woman aged 70-85 years with acute or convalescent COVID-19.

The chain employs TRBV11-2 and TRBJ2-5; TRBD1 aligns across 8 bases. Germline CDR1 is SGHAT and CDR2 is FQNNGV. This CDR3 region has 17 residues. Unmatched junction bases numbered 11, after V lost 0 bases and J lost 5 bases. CDR3 region: CASSLDPTRGPRETQYF. The DNA of the CDR3 is TGTGCCAGCAGCTTAGATCCTACCAGGGGGCCGAGGGAGACCCAGTACTTC.

This clone was seen just once. The chain is built from TRBV20-1 and TRBJ2-3; 8 nucleotides align to TRBD2. Germline V gives CDR1 DFQATT, CDR2 SNEGSKA (reference sequence). J gave up 2 bases and V 3 bases, and 7 bases lay outside the gene matches. The CDR3 length is 15 residues. CDR3 sequence: CSASSGTKSTDTQYF. CDR3 DNA sequence: TGCAGTGCTAGTAGCGGGACTAAATCCACAGATACGCAGTATTTT.

The chain links TRBV6-5 to TRBJ1-1; TRBD1 agrees at 9 bases. Trimming took 8 bases from V and 4 from J; bases not matched to a gene: 11. The CDR3 extends over 15 amino acids. The germline CDR1 and CDR2 sequences are MNHEY and SVGAGI. The CDR3 protein is CASRTGGAVTTEAFF. In DNA form, the CDR3 reads TGTGCCAGCCGTACAGGGGGCGCGGTGACCACTGAAGCTTTCTTT.

This clone was observed once. This chain links TRBV24-1 with TRBJ2-5, with 10 bases lining up with TRBD1. Trimming at V came to 3 bases and at J to 5 bases, leaving 11 bases not matched to a gene. The CDR3 runs 17 residues. Germline loops: CDR1 KGHDR, CDR2 SFDVKD. The CDR3 nucleotides read TGTGCCACCAGTGATGCGGCGCGGACAGGGGGGAGGGAGACCCAGTACTTC. Translating gives CATSDAARTGGRETQYF.

This chain links TRBV7-8 with TRBJ1-1, with D possibly TRBD1 on 6 matching bases. Between the trimmed V and J ends, which lost 5 bases and 1 base, there was a span of 14 bases. Germline V gene data show CDR1 as SGHVS and CDR2 as FQNEAQ. This CDR3 comprises 15 residues. The CDR3 DNA reads TGTGCCAGCAGCAAGCGGGGGGCTGAGAACACTGAAGCTTTCTTT. Translation gives CASSKRGAENTEAFF.

The chain links TRBV24-1 to TRBJ2-5, with a possible D match to TRBD1 (8 bases). Germline assignment: CDR1 KGHDR and CDR2 SFDVKD. The CDR3 loop spans 16 amino acids. Trimming removed 6 bases at V and 1 base at J, with 17 bases between. The CDR3 loop reads CATSNTGGEGQETQYF. The DNA for the CDR3 is TGTGCCACCAGTAACACAGGGGGGGAGGGCCAAGAGACCCAGTACTTC.

V gene TRBV5-1 combines with J gene TRBJ2-7, with 11 bases matching TRBD2. J gave up 4 bases and V 2 bases, and 8 bases lay outside the gene matches. Germline V gene data show CDR1 as SGHRS and CDR2 as YFSETQ. The CDR3 covers 16 residues. CDR3 region: CASSFSGSGGAYEQYF. Written as DNA, the CDR3 is TGCGCCAGCAGCTTCTCTGGTAGCGGGGGGGCTTACGAGCAGTACTTC. The entire variable domain, with the rest obtained from reference TRBV5-1 and TRBJ2-7, is as follows: KAGVTQTPRYLIKTRGQQVTLSCSPISGHRSVSWYQQTPGQGLQFLFEYFSETQRNKGNFPGRFSGRQFSNSRSEMNVSTLELGDSALYLCASSFSGSGGAYEQYFGPGTRLTVT.